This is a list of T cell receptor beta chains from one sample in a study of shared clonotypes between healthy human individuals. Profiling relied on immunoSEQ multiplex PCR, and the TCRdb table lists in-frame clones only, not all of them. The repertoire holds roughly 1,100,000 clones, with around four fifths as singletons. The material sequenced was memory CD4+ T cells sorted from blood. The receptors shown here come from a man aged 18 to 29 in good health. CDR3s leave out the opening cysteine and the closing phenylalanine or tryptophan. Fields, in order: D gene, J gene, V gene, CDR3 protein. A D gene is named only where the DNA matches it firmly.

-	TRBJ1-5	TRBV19	ASSISGPGSNQPQH
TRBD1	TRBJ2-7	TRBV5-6	ASSTYRDREDEQY
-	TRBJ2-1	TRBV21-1	ASSKERTSGYYNEQF
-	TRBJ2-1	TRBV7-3	ASSLARDNEQF
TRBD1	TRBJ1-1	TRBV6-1	ASSDNRGFTEAF
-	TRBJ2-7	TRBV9	ASSVHSLYEQY
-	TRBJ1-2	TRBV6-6	ASTTGRGSL
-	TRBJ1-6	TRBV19	ASSAAAYNSPLH
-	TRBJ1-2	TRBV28	ASSRQFGYT
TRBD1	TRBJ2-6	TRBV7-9	ASSPWDSLSGANVLT
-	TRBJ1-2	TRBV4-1	ASSHPVKAANYGYT